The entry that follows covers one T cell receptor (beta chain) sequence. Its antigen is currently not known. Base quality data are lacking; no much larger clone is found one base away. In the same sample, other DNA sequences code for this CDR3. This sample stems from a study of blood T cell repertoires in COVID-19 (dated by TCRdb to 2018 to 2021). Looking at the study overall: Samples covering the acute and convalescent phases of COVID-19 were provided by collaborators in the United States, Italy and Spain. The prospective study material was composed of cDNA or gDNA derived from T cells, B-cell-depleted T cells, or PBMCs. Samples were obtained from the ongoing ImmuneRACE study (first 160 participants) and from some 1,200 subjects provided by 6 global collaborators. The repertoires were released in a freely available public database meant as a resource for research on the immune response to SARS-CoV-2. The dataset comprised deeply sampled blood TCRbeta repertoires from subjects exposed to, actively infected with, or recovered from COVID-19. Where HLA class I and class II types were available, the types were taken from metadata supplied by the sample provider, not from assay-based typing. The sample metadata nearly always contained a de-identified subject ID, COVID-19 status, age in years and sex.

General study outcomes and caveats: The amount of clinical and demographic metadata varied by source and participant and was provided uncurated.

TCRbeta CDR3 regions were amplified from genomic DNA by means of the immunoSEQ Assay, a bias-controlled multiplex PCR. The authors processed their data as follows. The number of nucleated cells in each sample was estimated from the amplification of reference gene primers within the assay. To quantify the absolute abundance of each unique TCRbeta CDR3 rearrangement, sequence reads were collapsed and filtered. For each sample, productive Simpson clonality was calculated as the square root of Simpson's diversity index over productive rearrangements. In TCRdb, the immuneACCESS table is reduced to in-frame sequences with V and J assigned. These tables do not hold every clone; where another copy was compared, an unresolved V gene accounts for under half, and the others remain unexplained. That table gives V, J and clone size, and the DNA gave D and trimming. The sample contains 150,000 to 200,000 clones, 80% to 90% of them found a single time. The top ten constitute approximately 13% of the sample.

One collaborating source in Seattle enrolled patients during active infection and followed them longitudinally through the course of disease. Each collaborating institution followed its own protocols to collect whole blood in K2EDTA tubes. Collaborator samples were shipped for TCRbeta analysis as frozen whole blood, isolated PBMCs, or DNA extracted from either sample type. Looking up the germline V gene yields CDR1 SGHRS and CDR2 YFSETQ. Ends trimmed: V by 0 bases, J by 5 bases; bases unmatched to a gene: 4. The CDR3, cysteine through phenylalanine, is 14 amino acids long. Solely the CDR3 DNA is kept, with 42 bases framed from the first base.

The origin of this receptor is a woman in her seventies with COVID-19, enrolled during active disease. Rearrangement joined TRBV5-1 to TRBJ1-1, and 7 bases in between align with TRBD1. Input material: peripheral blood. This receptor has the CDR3 CASSLGTGGTEAFF. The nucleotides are TGCGCCAGCAGCTTGGGGACAGGAGGGACTGAAGCTTTCTTT.